The rows below give T cell receptor beta chains drawn from one sample of a study of graft-versus-host responses after intestinal transplantation. TCRdb keeps only in-frame clones here, not all; method: immunoSEQ multiplex PCR. The sample lists about 71,000 clones; 80% to 95% were seen once. The antigens these receptors bind are not known. The input for sequencing was unstimulated CD8+ T cells sorted from spleen or lymph node cells, taken before intestinal transplant. The receptor set was obtained from a human donor who received an intestinal transplant. CDR3s include the opening cysteine and the closing phenylalanine or tryptophan. Each record gives: CDR3 protein, CDR3 DNA, J gene, clone size, D gene, CDR3 length, V gene. D genes are given only for firm matches. Clone size is stated in some rows and not others, as once, few, many or a class when expanded.

CASMAGLYGTGELFF | TGTGCCAGCATGGCCGGACTTTATGGGACCGGGGAGCTGTTTTTT | TRBJ2-2 | NA | NA | 15 | TRBV2
CASSEFPGGASTDTQYF | TGTGCCAGCAGTGAATTCCCGGGGGGGGCAAGCACAGATACGCAGTATTTT | TRBJ2-3 | NA | TRBD2 | 17 | TRBV25-1
CASSFFGTSGAREQFF | TGTGCCAGCAGCTTTTTCGGGACTAGCGGGGCCAGGGAGCAGTTCTTC | TRBJ2-1 | NA | TRBD2 | 16 | TRBV11-2
CASSGLPSTDTQYF | TGTGCCAGCAGCGGGCTACCAAGCACAGATACGCAGTATTTT | TRBJ2-3 | NA | NA | 14 | TRBV13
CASSFTGGITYNEQFF | TGTGCCAGCAGCTTCACAGGGGGCATTACATACAATGAGCAGTTCTTC | TRBJ2-1 | NA | TRBD1 | 16 | TRBV27
CASSIVGPDAYEQYF | TGTGCCAGTAGTATAGTTGGCCCCGATGCCTACGAGCAGTACTTC | TRBJ2-7 | NA | NA | 15 | TRBV19
CASSDWSTIYEQYF | TGTGCCAGCAGTGACTGGTCTACCATCTACGAGCAGTACTTC | TRBJ2-7 | NA | NA | 14 | TRBV6-1
CASSLSLAGSNEQYF | TGTGCCAGCAGTTTAAGTCTAGCGGGGAGTAACGAGCAGTACTTC | TRBJ2-7 | NA | TRBD2 | 15 | TRBV27
CSCLDTGELFF | TGCAGCTGCTTAGACACCGGGGAGCTGTTTTTT | TRBJ2-2 | few | NA | 11 | TRBV29-1
CASSPLYQDSPNYGYTF | TGTGCCAGCAGCCCATTATACCAGGACAGCCCCAACTATGGCTACACCTTC | TRBJ1-2 | NA | NA | 17 | TRBV2
CASAAAYEQYF | TGTGCTAGCGCTGCGGCCTACGAGCAGTACTTC | TRBJ2-7 | once | NA | 11 | TRBV12-5
CASSLLDGVDQPQHF | TGTGCCAGCAGCTTACTAGACGGCGTGGATCAGCCCCAGCATTTT | TRBJ1-5 | once | NA | 15 | TRBV7-8
CASSAHGRTGTDYGYTF | TGTGCCAGCAGCGCCCATGGCCGTACCGGGACAGATTATGGCTACACCTTC | TRBJ1-2 | once | TRBD1 | 17 | TRBV7-9
CASSSQETQYF | TGCGCCAGCAGCTCTCAAGAGACCCAGTACTTC | TRBJ2-5 | NA | NA | 11 | TRBV4-1